The 25 T cell receptor beta chains in this list originate from one sample, sequenced in a study of control samples from healthy donors and cancer patients. Assay used: immunoSEQ multiplex PCR; TCRdb lists only in-frame clones, some missing. The table shows 140,000 to 150,000 clones, with roughly 89% occurring only once. Material for sequencing was blood. The origin of the receptors is a young man in good health.

The V call is TRBV27, the J call TRBJ1-3; possibly TRBD1 for D (6 bases). The CDR3 has 14 residues. The V end was cut by 0 bases, the J end by 4 bases, with 7 bases between. In germline, CDR1 is MNHEY, CDR2 SMNVEV (reference sequence). CDR3 region: CASSLSTGGNTIYF. CDR3 nucleotide sequence: TGTGCCAGCAGTTTATCTACAGGGGGAAACACCATATATTTT.

This rearrangement joins TRBV7-3 to TRBJ2-5; D is possibly TRBD2 (6 bases). The CDR3 is 13 residues long. Germline V gene lookup returns CDR1 SGHTA and CDR2 FQGTGA. V lost 5 bases to trimming and J lost 4 bases, with 11 bases between them. Here the CDR3 reads CASSPIGGETQYF. The CDR3 DNA reads as TGTGCCAGCAGCCCCATCGGGGGAGAGACCCAGTACTTC.

V is TRBV11-2 and J is TRBJ1-2; 10 bases fit TRBD1. The CDR3 spans 11 residues. Unmatched junction bases numbered 0, after V lost 6 bases and J lost 8 bases. The germline gives CDR1 SGHAT, CDR2 FQNNGV. The CDR3: CASRTGGGYTF. The CDR3 DNA reads as TGTGCCAGCAGGACAGGGGGCGGCTACACCTTC.

The chain carries TRBV7-2 and TRBJ1-6; 7 positions agree with TRBD1. Looked up from germline, CDR1 is SGHTA and CDR2 is FQGNSA. V lost 4 bases to trimming and J lost 6 bases; unmatched junction nucleotides: 6. The CDR3 has 15 amino acids. The CDR3 DNA is TGTGCCAGCAGCTCTCAGGGGGGCTCTAATTCACCCCTCCACTTT. It encodes CASSSQGGSNSPLHF.

The rearrangement joins TRBV30 to TRBJ1-2, with D hard to call. Germline V gene data show CDR1 as GTSNPN and CDR2 as SVGIG (reference sequence). Trimming left V 5 bases short and J 8 bases short, with 15 bases between. This CDR3 is 12 amino acids long. CDR3 nucleotides: TGTGCCTGGCATATAGGGAAAGGCGGCTACACCTTC. Translating it yields CAWHIGKGGYTF.

The chain combines TRBV11-3 with TRBJ2-1; a possible D gene is TRBD2 (6 bases). Trimming stripped 4 bases from V and 13 bases from J, with 17 bases between. Germline V gene data show CDR1 as SGHNT and CDR2 as YENEEA. The CDR3 sequence is 13 residues long. Here the CDR3 DNA reads TGTGCCAGCAGCTCGGGCCTCGGGGGTTTACAGTTCTTC. This codes for CASSSGLGGLQFF.

The chain uses TRBV5-6 and TRBJ1-2; possible D gene TRBD1, 6 bases. The V end lost 1 base, the J end lost 7 bases, and 20 bases lay between the germline ends. There are 16 residues in the CDR3. Germline loops: CDR1 SGHDT, CDR2 YYEEEE. CDR3 residues: CASSLPGGVEDGGYTF. Written as DNA, the CDR3 is TGTGCCAGCAGCTTGCCTGGGGGCGTGGAGGATGGTGGCTACACCTTC.

This chain joins TRBV9 and TRBJ2-1; possibly TRBD2 for D (5 bases). Germline lookup yields CDR1 SGDLS and CDR2 YYNGEE. The V end lost 3 bases, the J end lost 7 bases, and 14 bases lay between the germline ends. The CDR3 runs to 14 residues. The CDR3 protein is CASSATSSGNEQFF. For the CDR3, the DNA is TGTGCCAGCAGCGCCACTAGTAGTGGGAATGAGCAGTTCTTC. The full variable domain, rest sourced from reference TRBV9 and TRBJ2-1, is DSGVTQTPKHLITATGQRVTLRCSPRSGDLSVYWYQQSLDQGLQFLIQYYNGEERAKGNILERFSAQQFPDLHSELNLSSLELGDSALYFCASSATSSGNEQFFGPGTRLTVL.

The V and J genes are TRBV19 and TRBJ2-5; 7 nucleotides align to TRBD1. Germline CDR1 and CDR2: LNHDA and SQIVND (reference sequence). V shed 4 bases, J shed 4 bases, and the junction held 12 bases outside the gene matches. The CDR3 sequence is 16 residues long. The CDR3 spells CASSNDGTAPRETQYF. The CDR3 DNA sequence: TGTGCCAGTAGTAACGACGGGACAGCCCCCCGAGAGACCCAGTACTTC.

About this clone: This CDR3 is also generated by other DNA sequences in the sample. The rearrangement joins TRBV6-6 to TRBJ2-3; TRBD1 is a possible D gene (6 bases). Trimming cost V 4 bases and J 0 bases, with 11 bases left between them. This CDR3 has 15 residues. The germline CDR1 and CDR2 sequences are MNHNY and SVGAGI (reference sequence). DNA of the CDR3: TGTGCCAGCAGTTGGACAGAACCTAGCACAGATACGCAGTATTTT. This sequence encodes CASSWTEPSTDTQYF.

This clone is a singleton in its sample. The chain is built from TRBV24-1 and TRBJ2-7; 8 bases agree with TRBD1. Germline-derived CDR1 and CDR2 are KGHDR and SFDVKD. The CDR3 runs to 14 residues. V gave up 3 bases and J gave up 5 bases; unmatched junction bases: 5. DNA for the CDR3: TGTGCCACCAGTGATCGCCGGACAGGGCACGAGCAGTACTTC. It yields the protein CATSDRRTGHEQYF.

This clone showed up just once. The chain employs TRBV4-1 and TRBJ2-2; 12 bases agree with TRBD2. The CDR3 totals 15 residues. Germline-derived CDR1 and CDR2 are MGHRA and YSYEKL. J gave up 4 bases and V 7 bases, and 4 bases lay outside the gene matches. In DNA, the CDR3 is TGCGCCAGCATGGAACTAGCGGGGGGCACCGGGGAGCTGTTTTTT. It encodes CASMELAGGTGELFF.

The chain uses TRBV6-2 or TRBV6-3 and TRBJ2-3; 7 positions match TRBD1. CDR1 and CDR2 from the germline V gene are MNHEY and SVGEGT. V lost 3 bases, J lost 3 bases, and 12 bases stayed unmatched. The CDR3 has 17 amino acids. DNA of the CDR3: TGTGCCAGCAGTTATTCCGAGGGGGCCGGCGGGACAGATACGCAGTATTTT. Translated: CASSYSEGAGGTDTQYF.

The chain joins TRBV6-4 to TRBJ2-1, with 12 bases identical to TRBD2. After removal of 3 bases from V and 6 bases from J, the junction contained 3 bases not matched to a gene. The CDR3 covers 15 residues. CDR1 is MRHNA, CDR2 SNTAGT, per germline. The CDR3 DNA is TGTGCCAGCAGTGATCCTAGCGGGGGGGCCAATGAGCAGTTCTTC. Its protein is CASSDPSGGANEQFF.

The gene calls are TRBV2 and TRBJ2-7, with D possibly TRBD1 on 5 matching bases. Trimming took 4 bases from V and 6 from J, leaving 19 bases between them. Germline V lookup: CDR1 SNHLY, CDR2 FYNNEI. The CDR3 has 15 amino acids. The CDR3 spells CASSVVQGSPTEQYF. The DNA for the CDR3 is TGTGCCAGCAGTGTGGTTCAGGGATCCCCGACCGAGCAGTACTTC.

The chain is built from TRBV6-2 or TRBV6-3 and TRBJ2-3; TRBD2 aligns across 8 bases. V lost 6 bases, J lost 2 bases, and 7 bases stayed unmatched. The CDR3 has 15 amino acids. Germline V gene sequence: CDR1 MNHEY, CDR2 SVGEGT. The CDR3 DNA sequence: TGTGCCAGCAGCCGGACTAGCATACACACAGATACGCAGTATTTT. Protein product: CASSRTSIHTDTQYF.

The CDR3 is CASSMTGLETQYF. The CDR3 nucleotides are TGTGCCAGTAGTATGACAGGGCTGGAGACCCAGTACTTC. J is TRBJ2-5 and V is TRBV19; 7 nucleotides match TRBD1. Per germline, CDR1 LNHDA and CDR2 SQIVND (reference sequence). V lost 3 bases and J lost 5; bases outside the gene matches: 3. The CDR3 runs 13 residues.

The V gene is TRBV6-1, the J gene TRBJ2-7, with D perhaps matching TRBD1 (5 bases). There are 15 residues in the CDR3. CDR1 MNHNS and CDR2 SASEGT come from the germline V gene. V was cut by 2 bases and J by 6 bases, with 17 bases left in between. CDR3 DNA sequence: TGTGCCAGCAGTGAACAGGGCCCTAGTTTTTCCGAGCAGTACTTC. It encodes CASSEQGPSFSEQYF.

The rearrangement uses TRBV24-1 and TRBJ2-1, with a possible D match to TRBD1 (8 bases). V was clipped by 9 bases and J by 6 bases, with 14 bases between them. CDR1 is KGHDR, CDR2 SFDVKD, per germline. This CDR3 comprises 13 residues. The DNA of the CDR3 is TGTGCCACCCAGACAGGGGAGGGCAATGAGCAGTTCTTC. It encodes CATQTGEGNEQFF.

V gene TRBV7-9 combines with J gene TRBJ2-2; 8 bases align to TRBD2. The CDR3 contains 14 residues. J gave up 5 bases and V 4 bases, and 3 bases lay outside the gene matches. CDR1 and CDR2 (germline): SEHNR, FQNEAQ (reference sequence). The CDR3 reads CASSSSGGTGELFF. The CDR3 region has the DNA TGTGCCAGCAGCTCTTCGGGGGGGACCGGGGAGCTGTTTTTT. Combining the CDR3 with reference TRBV7-9 and TRBJ2-2 gives the whole variable domain DTGVSQNPRHKITKRGQNVTFRCDPISEHNRLYWYRQTLGQGPEFLTYFQNEAQLEKSRLLSDRFSAERPKGSFSTLEIQRTEQGDSAMYLCASSSSGGTGELFFGEGSRLTVL.

The chain recombines TRBV3-1 (or the pseudogene TRBV3-2) with TRBJ2-1; TRBD2 matches at 11 bases. This CDR3 has 19 residues. Germline V lookup: CDR1 LGHDT, CDR2 YNNKEL (reference sequence). V shed 8 bases, J shed 2 bases, and the junction held 17 bases outside the gene matches. CDR3 in DNA: TGTGCCAGCCGCGGACTCGGGACTAGCGGAAGGAACCCCTACAATGAGCAGTTCTTC. As protein: CASRGLGTSGRNPYNEQFF.

The genes are TRBV19 and TRBJ2-7; 9 bases match TRBD1. This CDR3 is 14 amino acids long. Germline assignment: CDR1 LNHDA and CDR2 SQIVND (reference sequence). Trimming removed 7 bases from V and 2 bases from J; junction bases left unmatched: 6. The CDR3 DNA follows: TGTGCCAGTAAGTCCGGGACAGGGCCCTACGAGCAGTACTTC. Protein sequence: CASKSGTGPYEQYF.

The CDR3 DNA follows: TGTGCCAGCAGCCTTGGACTAGCGGGACGCACAGATACGCAGTATTTT. It translates to CASSLGLAGRTDTQYF. V usage is TRBV9 and J usage is TRBJ2-3; 12 nucleotides line up with TRBD2. Germline V gene data show CDR1 as SGDLS and CDR2 as YYNGEE. Unmatched junction bases numbered 4, after V lost 4 bases and J lost 1 base. This CDR3 spans 16 amino acids.

This clone has a single count. V usage is TRBV7-3 and J usage is TRBJ2-7; TRBD2 might be the D (5 bases). V was shortened by 5 bases and J by 5 bases, with 13 bases between the two germline ends. Germline CDR1 and CDR2: SGHTA and FQGTGA. There are 13 residues in the CDR3. CDR3 DNA sequence: TGTGCCAGCAGCCTATACCCGGAGGACGAGCAGTACTTC. Translated: CASSLYPEDEQYF.

The V call is TRBV10-2, the J call TRBJ2-2, with D unclear. CDR1 is WSHSY, CDR2 SAAADI, per germline. The CDR3 contains 14 residues. With 5 bases removed from V and 2 bases from J, the gap between germline ends came to 9 bases. The CDR3, as DNA: TGCGCCAGCAGTTTAGATAGCAACACCGGGGAGCTGTTTTTT. It yields the protein CASSLDSNTGELFF.